This T cell receptor beta chain appears in the sequencing data of a study of CD8+ T cells in alopecia areata. The sample's treatment: oral pan-JAK inhibitor, 5-10 mg twice daily. Researchers picked out CD4+ and CD8+ T cells from PBMCs by sorting. Extracted RNA was reverse transcribed, and the resulting cDNA served as sequencing template. The protocol was immunoSEQ multiplex PCR, while the TCRdb copy is restricted to in-frame clones and leaves out a portion. The sample shows over 100,000 clones, about three fifths of them seen only once. The starting material was CD8+ T cells sorted from blood, obtained at week 24, from a patient treated with tofacitinib. The TCR was taken from a human donor with alopecia areata.

The CDR3 here is CSGRGSYEQYF. The CDR3 nucleotides are TGCAGTGGACGCGGGTCCTACGAGCAGTACTTC. The J gene is TRBJ2-7, the V gene TRBV20-1; a possible D gene is TRBD2 (5 bases). V shed 7 bases and J shed 1 base, with 8 bases lying between them. CDR1 DFQATT and CDR2 SNEGSKA come from the germline V gene (reference sequence). This CDR3 is 11 amino acids long.